This T cell receptor beta chain was sequenced in a study of control samples from healthy donors and cancer patients. Germline V gene data show CDR1 as WNHNN and CDR2 as SYGVQD (reference sequence). V shed 2 bases and J shed 6 bases, with 11 bases lying between them. The CDR3 extends over 13 amino acids. Here immunoSEQ multiplex PCR was the method, and the copy in TCRdb shows in-frame clones only, minus some. The table lists 150,000 to 200,000 clones, roughly nine tenths of them singletons. The sequence was obtained from a man younger than 45 in good health. Sequenced material: blood. V usage is TRBV10-1 and J usage is TRBJ2-7; D uncertain. CDR3 DNA: TGCGCCAGCAGTGAGGCCCTTACCGCCGAGCAGTACTTC. Translated: CASSEALTAEQYF.